This T cell receptor beta chain was retrieved from a study of blood T cells in healthy people across ages. This clonotype was detected a few times. With a J-beta primer mix and a sample-barcoded 5' primer, a second PCR ran 7 to 11 cycles. One entry per CDR3 protein, called by TCRdb with MiXCR from the 5' RACE reads. Of 550,000 to 600,000 distinct CDR3 sequences listed, 25% to 30% are singletons. CDR1 is MRHNA, CDR2 SNTAGT, per germline. The ends lost 5 bases at V and 8 bases at J; junction bases unmatched: 8. The length of the CDR3 is 13 residues. The receptor comes from a woman in her 70s in good health. The V gene is TRBV6-4, the J gene TRBJ1-1, with TRBD1 matching over 7 bases. The sequencing input was blood. The CDR3 sequence is CASSPSRGQEAFF. The CDR3 bases are TGTGCCAGCAGTCCCTCAAGGGGGCAGGAAGCTTTCTTT.